These 16 T cell receptor beta chains originate from one sample sequenced in a study of T-cell reconstitution after alpha-beta-depleted transplantation in children. For TCRbeta, the library was prepared with unique molecular identifiers. A single record per CDR3 protein comes from TCRdb applying MiXCR to the PCR reads. Here the sample spans about 900,000 distinct CDR3 sequences, about 29% being singletons. Source: PBMCs, mostly from graft donor cells, taken 360 days after TCRalphabeta/CD19-depleted stem cell transplant. These TCRs come from a boy in the first two years of life who had a stem cell transplant for SCID, so the T cells may come from the graft donor.

V gene TRBV28 combines with J gene TRBJ2-7; D gene ambiguous. Germline CDR1 and CDR2: MDHEN and SYDVKM. CDR3 size: 14 residues. V lost 7 bases and J lost 3, with 16 bases in between. Written as DNA, the CDR3 is TGTGCCAGCACCTCTTGGGTTGTAGACTACGAGCAGTACTTC. It translates to CASTSWVVDYEQYF.

This chain links TRBV27 with TRBJ2-5, with TRBD1 matching over 9 bases. There are 16 residues in the CDR3. After removal of 2 bases from V and 4 bases from J, the junction contained 8 bases not matched to a gene. CDR1 is MNHEY, CDR2 SMNVEV, per germline (reference sequence). The CDR3 nucleotides read TGTGCCAGCAGTTTAGACCGGACAGGGGTCGCAGAGACCCAGTACTTC. Translation gives CASSLDRTGVAETQYF.

The chain recombines TRBV5-6 with TRBJ2-7, with D unresolved. Germline lookup yields CDR1 SGHDT and CDR2 YYEEEE. V lost 7 bases, J lost 0 bases, and 14 bases lay in between. The CDR3 runs 14 residues. The CDR3 nucleotides read TGTGCCAGCGGCTGGGGATTGGGCTCCTACGAGCAGTACTTC. Residues: CASGWGLGSYEQYF.

This clonotype showed up just a few times. This chain's CDR3 is CSVEAVGQGNTIYF. The CDR3 DNA follows: TGCAGCGTTGAAGCAGTAGGACAGGGAAACACCATATATTTT. V and J are TRBV29-1 and TRBJ1-3; the D gene is possibly TRBD1 (6 bases). V lost 1 base, J lost 4 bases, and 11 bases lay in between. Germline loops: CDR1 SQVTM, CDR2 ANQGSEA. The CDR3 has 14 amino acids.

The V gene is TRBV30, the J gene TRBJ1-1; D not resolved. The germline gives CDR1 GTSNPN, CDR2 SVGIG (reference sequence). The length of the CDR3 is 12 residues. V was shortened by 2 bases and J by 10 bases, with 14 bases between the two germline ends. The CDR3 DNA is TGTGCCTGGAGTCCGCGCCGGGATGGAGCTTTCTTT. As protein: CAWSPRRDGAFF.

The chain employs TRBV5-1 and TRBJ2-3; 8 bases map to TRBD2. The CDR3 length is 15 residues. Germline lookup yields CDR1 SGHRS and CDR2 YFSETQ. Trimming cost V 4 bases and J 2 bases; bases outside gene matches: 6. In DNA form, the CDR3 reads TGCGCCAGCAGCCTTAGCGGGAAGGACACAGATACGCAGTATTTT. This sequence encodes CASSLSGKDTDTQYF. The whole variable domain, filled in from reference TRBV5-1 and TRBJ2-3, reads KAGVTQTPRYLIKTRGQQVTLSCSPISGHRSVSWYQQTPGQGLQFLFEYFSETQRNKGNFPGRFSGRQFSNSRSEMNVSTLELGDSALYLCASSLSGKDTDTQYFGPGTRLTVL.

The V gene is TRBV20-1, the J gene TRBJ2-4; 8 nucleotides align to TRBD2. Unmatched junction bases numbered 6, after V lost 8 bases and J lost 0 bases. The CDR3 has 14 residues. The V gene's germline CDR1 is DFQATT and CDR2 SNEGSKA (reference sequence). The CDR3 loop is CSPYSGGAKNIQYF. The CDR3 DNA reads TGCAGTCCTTACAGCGGGGGAGCCAAAAACATTCAGTACTTC.

This clonotype was picked up a small number of times. The chain couples TRBV5-4 to TRBJ2-3; 10 positions match TRBD2. The J segment lost 2 bases and the V segment lost 0 bases, leaving 6 bases of the junction unmatched. Germline values: CDR1 SGHNT, CDR2 YYREEE (reference sequence). This CDR3 is 17 amino acids long. The CDR3 nucleotides are TGTGCCAGCAGCTTGGAGCTAGCGGGGGCCTCCACAGATACGCAGTATTTT. This sequence encodes CASSLELAGASTDTQYF.

This clonotype was picked up a small number of times. The chain employs TRBV7-9 and TRBJ1-1; D gene unclear. The CDR3 loop spans 18 amino acids. Trimming removed 0 bases at V and 4 bases at J, with 21 bases between. Germline CDR1 SEHNR, CDR2 FQNEAQ (reference sequence). CDR3 nucleotide sequence: TGTGCCAGCAGCTTAGCGCCGGCCCCTGGGTCGAGCGGCACTGAAGCTTTCTTT. Translation gives CASSLAPAPGSSGTEAFF.

The chain is built from TRBV19 and TRBJ2-1, with no clear D. V shed 6 bases and J shed 8 bases, with 14 bases lying between them. This CDR3 is built from 13 residues. Per the germline V gene, CDR1 is LNHDA and CDR2 is SQIVND (reference sequence). The CDR3 loop reads CASRRATKDEQFF. CDR3 sequence (DNA): TGTGCCAGTAGACGGGCTACGAAAGATGAGCAGTTCTTC.

As concerns this clonotype: Its ends do not fully match the called genes, so a read error is possible. The rearrangement joins TRBV12-3 or TRBV12-4 to TRBJ1-3, with D hard to call. This CDR3 contains 11 residues. The CDR3 region has the DNA TGCGCCAGCAGGTTGGGAAACACCATATATTTT. Translated, it gives CASRLGNTIYF.

This chain links TRBV20-1 with TRBJ2-1; 7 bases fit TRBD2. V gave up 3 bases and J gave up 7 bases; unmatched junction bases: 12. The germline CDR1 and CDR2 sequences are DFQATT and SNEGSKA (reference sequence). This CDR3 contains 15 residues. CDR3 sequence: CSASRGFLAVNEQFF. CDR3 coding DNA: TGCAGTGCTAGTAGGGGCTTTCTAGCGGTAAATGAGCAGTTCTTC.

This clonotype was counted only a few times. The V call is TRBV7-9, the J call TRBJ2-1; D unresolved. The germline V gene encodes CDR1 SEHNR and CDR2 FQNEAQ (reference sequence). V was trimmed by 0 bases and J by 0 bases, leaving 9 bases between them. The CDR3 sequence is 16 residues long. For the CDR3, the DNA is TGTGCCAGCAGCTTAGCGCAGAGGAGCTCCTACAATGAGCAGTTCTTC. It yields the protein CASSLAQRSSYNEQFF.

This clonotype has only a few counts. This chain connects TRBV20-1 to TRBJ1-6; maybe TRBD1 (5 bases). The V gene lost 1 base and the J gene lost 6 bases, with 16 bases spanning the gap. Germline-derived CDR1 and CDR2 are DFQATT and SNEGSKA (reference sequence). The CDR3 has 16 residues. The CDR3 DNA follows: TGCAGTGCTAGAGTTGACAGCATGGGGCGTAATTCACCCCTCCACTTT. The encoded protein is CSARVDSMGRNSPLHF.

In its sample, this clonotype was seen a few times. V gene TRBV18 combines with J gene TRBJ2-4, with 7 bases lining up with TRBD1. J gave up 8 bases and V 4 bases, and 8 bases lay outside the gene matches. The CDR3 sequence is 14 residues long. Germline V lookup: CDR1 KGHSH, CDR2 LQKENI. The DNA for the CDR3 is TGTGCCAGCTCACTCCAGACAGGGACGCACATTCAGTACTTC. It is translated as CASSLQTGTHIQYF. The full variable domain, its missing parts supplied by reference TRBV18 and TRBJ2-4, is NAGVMQNPRHLVRRRGQEARLRCSPMKGHSHVYWYRQLPEEGLKFMVYLQKENIIDESGMPKERFSAEFPKEGPSILRIQQVVRGDSAAYFCASSLQTGTHIQYFGAGTRLSVL.

The CDR3 reads CASSPTSGGVTGELFF. In DNA, the CDR3 is TGCGCCAGCAGCCCAACTAGCGGGGGCGTCACCGGGGAGCTGTTTTTT. The J gene is TRBJ2-2, the V gene TRBV5-1; 11 bases align to TRBD2. The CDR3 sequence is 16 residues long. J was trimmed by 4 bases and V by 4 bases; bases with no gene match: 6. In germline, CDR1 is SGHRS, CDR2 YFSETQ.